A selection of T cell receptor beta chains follows, all from one sample in a study of CD8 T cells in Susac syndrome. From the immunoSEQ multiplex PCR reads, TCRdb called clonotypes with MiXCR, one entry per CDR3 protein. Found here are 70,000 to 100,000 distinct CDR3 sequences, 96% of them singletons; the top ten hold approximately 0.42%. Specimen: CD8+ T cells from PBMCs. The receptor set was obtained from a human donor with Susac syndrome. The CDR3 runs from the conserved cysteine through the conserved F or W. D genes are given only for firm matches. Size tells how often a clone was seen (once, few, many) or the class of an expanded clone, and some rows leave it out.

clone_size d_call j_call v_call cdr3_aa cdr3_nt
. . TRBJ2-2 TRBV2 CASSEWAGTNTGELFF TGTGCCAGCAGTGAATGGGCAGGGACGAACACCGGGGAGCTGTTTTTT
. . TRBJ1-1 TRBV15 CATSRRTVNTEAFF TGTGCCACCAGCAGACGGACGGTGAACACTGAAGCTTTCTTT
. TRBD2 TRBJ2-1 TRBV12-3/TRBV12-4 CASSAPGLAYNEQFF TGTGCCAGCAGTGCACCGGGACTAGCGTACAATGAGCAGTTCTTC
. TRBD1 TRBJ2-3 TRBV6-5 CASNFASGGAPDTQYF TGTGCCAGCAATTTCGCTTCAGGGGGCGCCCCAGATACGCAGTATTTT
. . TRBJ1-2 TRBV4-1 CASSHPPWNRQVYGYTF TGCGCCAGCAGCCACCCCCCCTGGAACAGACAGGTCTATGGCTACACCTTC
. TRBD2 TRBJ2-5 TRBV24-1 CATSDGTSETQYF TGTGCCACCAGTGACGGGACTAGCGAGACCCAGTACTTC
. TRBD1 TRBJ1-2 TRBV7-9 CASSSTTGGDGYTF TGTGCCAGCAGCTCGACGACAGGGGGCGATGGCTACACCTTC
. TRBD1 TRBJ1-5 TRBV7-3 CASRQGGPDQPQHF TGTGCTAGCCGTCAGGGGGGACCGGATCAGCCCCAGCATTTT
. . TRBJ2-2 TRBV24-1 CATSEPQENTGELFF TGTGCCACCAGTGAACCACAGGAGAACACCGGGGAGCTGTTTTTT
. . TRBJ1-6 TRBV20-1 CSATPLSYNSPLHF TGCAGTGCCACACCCCTCTCCTATAATTCACCCCTCCACTTT
. . TRBJ1-5 TRBV27 CASSLVGGNQPQHF TGTGCCAGCAGTTTAGTAGGGGGTAATCAGCCCCAGCATTTT
. TRBD1 TRBJ2-1 TRBV7-9 CASLGQGNEQFF TGTGCCAGCCTGGGACAGGGCAATGAGCAGTTCTTC
. TRBD2 TRBJ2-1 TRBV5-1 CASALQTSVNGEQFF TGCGCCAGCGCACTCCAGACTAGCGTGAACGGGGAGCAGTTCTTC
. TRBD2 TRBJ2-1 TRBV20-1 CSARDVDPSGSSYNEQFF TGCAGTGCTAGAGATGTAGATCCTAGCGGGAGCTCCTACAATGAGCAGTTCTTC
. TRBD1 TRBJ2-5 TRBV4-1 CASSQMDRGKTQYF TGCGCCAGCAGCCAAATGGACAGGGGAAAGACCCAGTACTTC
. . TRBJ2-3 TRBV5-1 CASSLVGSLGDTQYF TGCGCCAGCAGCTTGGTTGGGAGCCTGGGGGATACGCAGTATTTT
. . TRBJ2-1 TRBV15 CATSTRVFGNEQFF TGTGCCACCAGCACACGAGTCTTCGGCAATGAGCAGTTCTTC
. TRBD2 TRBJ2-3 TRBV15 CATSRVPSGGGTDTQYF TGTGCCACCAGCAGAGTTCCGAGCGGGGGCGGCACAGATACGCAGTATTTT
. TRBD2 TRBJ2-1 TRBV20-1 CSARSSGGAGLNEQFF TGCAGTGCTAGGAGTAGCGGGGGGGCCGGTTTGAATGAGCAGTTCTTC
. . TRBJ2-3 TRBV25-1 CASRKTGGTDTQYF TGTGCCAGCAGGAAGACAGGTGGGACAGATACGCAGTATTTT
. TRBD2 TRBJ2-5 TRBV5-1 CASSWPASGGNQETQYF TGCGCCAGCAGCTGGCCGGCTAGCGGGGGGAACCAAGAGACCCAGTACTTC
. . TRBJ2-1 TRBV7-9 CASSSAVNEQFF TGTGCCAGCAGCTCAGCGGTGAATGAGCAGTTCTTC
. TRBD1 TRBJ2-3 TRBV27 CASSNRDRATDTQYF TGTGCCAGCAGTAACCGGGACAGGGCGACAGATACGCAGTATTTT
. . TRBJ2-7 TRBV3-1 CASSQDRQRSYEQYF TGTGCCAGCAGCCAAGACCGACAGCGCTCCTACGAGCAGTACTTC
. . TRBJ1-1 TRBV12-3/TRBV12-4 CASSLDLGLNTEAFF TGTGCCAGCAGTTTAGATCTGGGGTTGAACACTGAAGCTTTCTTT
. . TRBJ1-2 TRBV18 CASRQINYGYTF TGTGCCAGCCGACAGATTAACTATGGCTACACCTTC
. . TRBJ2-3 TRBV4-3 CASSQDPTDTDTQYF TGCGCCAGCAGCCAAGATCCGACGGACACAGATACGCAGTATTTT
. . TRBJ2-7 TRBV28 CASSPLRTDAREQYF TGTGCCAGCAGTCCACTGAGGACAGATGCGAGAGAGCAGTACTTC
. . TRBJ1-2 TRBV6-5 CASSYSRLNLGGYTF TGTGCCAGCAGTTACTCGAGGTTAAACTTAGGAGGCTACACCTTC
. . TRBJ2-7 TRBV28 CASSRERFNSYEQYF TGTGCCAGCAGTCGTGAGCGCTTCAACTCCTACGAGCAGTACTTC
. TRBD1 TRBJ2-2 TRBV20-1 CSERGPWELFF TGCAGCGAAAGGGGGCCCTGGGAGCTGTTTTTT
. TRBD2 TRBJ2-2 TRBV5-8 CASSRTSGGNTGELFF TGTGCCAGCAGCCGGACTAGCGGGGGAAACACCGGGGAGCTGTTTTTT
. TRBD2 TRBJ2-7 TRBV28 CASFSSGRSYEQYF TGTGCCAGCTTCTCCTCCGGGAGGTCCTACGAGCAGTACTTC
. . TRBJ2-1 TRBV11-2 CASSLWVVSYNEQFF TGTGCCAGCAGCCTCTGGGTGGTCTCCTACAATGAGCAGTTCTTC
. . TRBJ2-7 TRBV5-1 CASSLGQNSNYEQYF TGCGCCAGCAGCTTGGGACAGAATAGCAACTACGAGCAGTACTTC
. . TRBJ2-5 TRBV9 CASSVDPMEETQYF TGTGCCAGCAGCGTAGATCCCATGGAAGAGACCCAGTACTTC
. . TRBJ2-1 TRBV21-1 CASSITTGPDEQFF TGTGCCAGCAGCATTACGACAGGGCCCGATGAGCAGTTCTTC
. . TRBJ1-2 TRBV4-3 CASSQEGWDGYTF TGCGCCAGCAGCCAAGAAGGGTGGGATGGCTACACCTTC
. . TRBJ1-2 TRBV20-1 CSARQGEGYGYTF TGCAGTGCTAGACAGGGCGAAGGATATGGCTACACCTTC
. . TRBJ1-2 TRBV14 CASSQTTEVYGYTF TGTGCCAGCAGCCAAACGACAGAAGTCTATGGCTACACCTTC
once TRBD1 TRBJ2-3 TRBV24-1 CATGTGQDTDTQYF TGTGCCACCGGGACGGGACAGGACACAGATACGCAGTATTTT
. TRBD2 TRBJ2-2 TRBV29-1 CSVETLAGQNTGELFF TGCAGCGTTGAAACACTAGCGGGGCAAAACACCGGGGAGCTGTTTTTT
once TRBD1 TRBJ1-6 TRBV20-1 CSASGVQGNSPLHF TGCAGTGCTTCAGGCGTACAGGGGAATTCACCCCTCCACTTT
. . TRBJ2-6 TRBV29-1 CSIALTGANVLTF TGCAGCATTGCCTTAACTGGGGCCAACGTCCTGACTTTC
. . TRBJ2-1 TRBV15 CATSRELGYNEQFF TGTGCCACCAGCAGAGAACTTGGGTACAATGAGCAGTTCTTC
. TRBD1 TRBJ2-5 TRBV27 CASSLFWTGRQETQYF TGTGCCAGCAGTTTATTTTGGACAGGGCGCCAAGAGACCCAGTACTTC
. . TRBJ2-6 TRBV4-3 CASSQDWDSGANVLTF TGCGCCAGCAGCCAAGATTGGGACTCTGGGGCCAACGTCCTGACTTTC
. . TRBJ2-1 TRBV11-1 CASSPLWGQWEQFF TGTGCCAGCAGCCCCCTATGGGGGCAGTGGGAGCAGTTCTTC